A selection of T cell receptor beta chains follows, all from one sample in a study of OX40 agonist ivuxolimab in advanced cancers. Using immunoSEQ multiplex PCR, the repertoire was profiled, and TCRdb retains in-frame clones only, with some absent. The sample consists of some 87,000 clones, about nine tenths of them appearing once. The sequencing used CD4+ or CD8+ T cells sorted from blood, collected in a trial of the OX40 agonist ivuxolimab. These receptors all come from an adult with an advanced solid tumor such as melanoma, head and neck, liver or kidney cancer. CDR3s leave out the opening cysteine and the closing phenylalanine or tryptophan. Only some rows state a clone size, as once, few, many or a class for expanded clones.

V gene | clone size | CDR3 protein
TRBV19 | - | ASSMDRGTEAF
TRBV11-3 | few | ASSAPDTFQETQY
TRBV10-3 | - | AISEGVTSTDTQY
TRBV30 | - | AWSGQPTNEKLF
TRBV7-2 | - | ASSLQQFSGEQF
TRBV5-1 | - | ASSLTAGDADTQY
TRBV6-5 | once | ASSYRDMNTEAF
TRBV10-3 | - | AISESTDPVNRRTDTQY
TRBV6-1 | - | ASSVQGRATNEQF
TRBV7-8 | - | ASSSPRVQY
TRBV7-2 | - | ASSFAGGRVNEQF
TRBV7-2 | - | ASSLNGGAIGDTQY
TRBV7-2 | - | ASSFSGTIQETQY
TRBV4-1 | - | ASSQDLGTSGSEY
TRBV28 | - | ASSSPGGPSYEQY
TRBV4-3 | - | ASSPQGGQGFETQY
TRBV13 | - | ASSPPPGT
TRBV9 | once | ASSTGSWTGELF
TRBV7-3 | - | ASSLRAGGAGELF
TRBV6-5 | - | ASSRPGWGTQY
TRBV10-3 | - | AISDVLEPETQY
TRBV7-6 | once | ASSQLGSGVGEQY
TRBV5-5 | - | ASSLEYPAGTDTQY
TRBV18 | once | ASSPRAGMDTEAF
TRBV9 | few | ASSGTERGNTEAF
TRBV5-1 | - | ASSLNQGADGYT
TRBV5-1 | - | ASSLAQGSTGANVLT
TRBV9 | - | ASSVAGVRELF
TRBV10-3 | - | AISDPDAPSWGASYGYT
TRBV4-1 | - | ASSQGWREAGELF
TRBV7-9 | - | ASSSAEGGYT
TRBV13 | - | ASSFLGTSSNNEQF
TRBV7-2 | - | ASSLGTSGSYEQY
TRBV7-2 | - | ASSSTSPREQY
TRBV6-5 | - | ASSYVGGAVTEAF
TRBV11-2 | - | ASSRRQTSGSRTDTQY
TRBV28 | few | ASSFRGRRTGAGSGANVLT
TRBV9 | - | ASSVPMGAGARDTQY
TRBV27 | - | ASSHGTGTNQPQH
TRBV7-2 | - | ASSLVPPPAGGRNEQF
TRBV6-1 | - | ASSAGVSLEQY
TRBV4-1 | - | ASSQGHTSGNTIY
TRBV28 | - | ASSLETGGNTGELF
TRBV6-6 | - | ASRGEGGHHT
TRBV13 | - | ASSLTPTSGRMDIQY
TRBV7-3 | - | ASSLGGQGFHTEAF
TRBV6-1 | - | ASSPSKDTEAF
TRBV19 | - | ASSIGKRGATNEKLF
TRBV15 | - | ATSRVAGAGETQY
TRBV10-2 | - | ATNEWTSGLSYEQY
TRBV21-1 | - | ASSKWTGELNTEAF
TRBV6-1 | - | ASSPGAGAEAF